One and the same sample provided the 19 T cell receptor beta chains below, sequenced in a study of blood T cell repertoires in COVID-19. Clones were sequenced by immunoSEQ multiplex PCR, and TCRdb holds only the in-frame ones, with some missing. The sample yields around 160,000 clones, roughly 90% seen once. Material for sequencing was PBMCs or T cells enriched from blood (not recorded which). These receptors originate from a woman aged 40 to 50 who had been exposed to COVID-19.

In this sample, this clone turned up once. The chain combines TRBV28 with TRBJ2-6; tentative D call: TRBD1 (5 bases). The CDR3 totals 15 residues. Trimming stripped 6 bases from V and 0 bases from J, with 9 bases between. CDR1 and CDR2 from the germline V gene are MDHEN and SYDVKM. DNA of the CDR3: TGTGCCAGCAGAACAGGTTTCTCTGGGGCCAACGTCCTGACTTTC. Translating it yields CASRTGFSGANVLTF. The full variable domain, rest sourced from reference TRBV28 and TRBJ2-6, is DVKVTQSSRYLVKRTGEKVFLECVQDMDHENMFWYRQDPGLGLRLIYFSYDVKMKEKGDIPEGYSVSREKKERFSLILESASTNQTSMYLCASRTGFSGANVLTFGAGSRLTVL.

The rearrangement joins TRBV5-1 to TRBJ2-7, with a weak D call TRBD2 (6 bases). Germline lookup yields CDR1 SGHRS and CDR2 YFSETQ. V lost 0 bases to trimming and J lost 1 base, with 8 bases between them. This CDR3 is built from 14 residues. As DNA, the CDR3 is TGCGCCAGCAGCTTGGCCGGGACTTCCTACGAGCAGTACTTC. Amino acid sequence: CASSLAGTSYEQYF.

This sequence joins TRBV5-1 and TRBJ1-4; D is unclear. Trimming cost V 2 bases and J 6 bases, with 8 bases left between them. Germline assignment: CDR1 SGHRS and CDR2 YFSETQ. There are 13 residues in the CDR3. In DNA, the CDR3 is TGCGCCAGCAGCTTTGGGCCATATGAAAAACTGTTTTTT. The encoded protein is CASSFGPYEKLFF.

The V and J genes are TRBV4-1 and TRBJ2-6; D gene ambiguous. Germline values: CDR1 MGHRA, CDR2 YSYEKL. Trimming took off 4 bases at V and 4 bases at J, with 8 bases between the two ends. CDR3 size: 14 residues. The CDR3 spells CASSPLLGANVLTF. Here the CDR3 DNA reads TGCGCCAGCAGCCCTTTGTTGGGGGCCAACGTCCTGACTTTC.

This chain joins TRBV6-5 and TRBJ1-4; TRBD1 matches at 9 bases. The V and J ends lost 2 bases and 5 bases, in that order; junction bases with no gene match: 6. CDR1 MNHEY and CDR2 SVGAGI come from the germline V gene. The length of the CDR3 is 16 residues. CDR3 sequence reads: CASSYGGDRENEKLFF. As DNA, the CDR3 is TGTGCCAGCAGTTACGGCGGGGACAGGGAAAATGAAAAACTGTTTTTT.

The genes are TRBV6-5 and TRBJ1-5; TRBD1 agrees at 7 bases. The CDR3 totals 13 residues. The germline V gene has CDR1 MNHEY and CDR2 SVGAGI. Trimming cost V 7 bases and J 5 bases; bases outside gene matches: 5. In DNA form, the CDR3 reads TGTGCCAGCACCTGGGACAGTGATCAGCCCCAGCATTTT. Protein product: CASTWDSDQPQHF.

Only one count was recorded for this clone. This chain links TRBV6-5 with TRBJ2-1; D possibly corresponds to TRBD2 (5 bases). Germline V gene sequence: CDR1 MNHEY, CDR2 SVGAGI. V was shortened by 8 bases and J by 5 bases, with 16 bases between the two germline ends. The CDR3 runs to 14 residues. The CDR3 DNA reads as TGTGCCAGCCACCGCGGGCCAAGGGACAATGAGCAGTTCTTC. Amino acids: CASHRGPRDNEQFF.

The chain has TRBV4-2 and TRBJ1-5; 8 nucleotides align to TRBD1. This CDR3 contains 15 residues. Germline V gives CDR1 LGHNA, CDR2 YNFKEQ. The J segment lost 6 bases and the V segment lost 1 base, leaving 5 bases of the junction unmatched. The CDR3 sequence: CASSQVDREGQPQHF. CDR3 DNA sequence: TGTGCCAGCAGCCAAGTGGACAGGGAGGGTCAGCCCCAGCATTTT.

This clone was seen only a few times. The chain recombines TRBV5-5 with TRBJ2-2, with D uncertain. The CDR3 is 16 residues long. The germline gives CDR1 SGHKS, CDR2 YYEKEE (reference sequence). Trimming took 0 bases from V and 1 from J, leaving 10 bases between them. The CDR3 DNA sequence: TGTGCCAGCAGCTTGGTTGGCGGCAAGAACACCGGGGAGCTGTTTTTT. Translation: CASSLVGGKNTGELFF. The variable domain in full, with the rest retrieved from reference TRBV5-5 and TRBJ2-2, is DAGVTQSPTHLIKTRGQQVTLRCSPISGHKSVSWYQQVLGQGPQFIFQYYEKEERGRGNFPDRFSARQFPNYSSELNVNALLLGDSALYLCASSLVGGKNTGELFFGEGSRLTVL.

V is TRBV19 and J is TRBJ2-2; D is perhaps TRBD2 (5 bases). The CDR3 extends over 14 amino acids. Deletions cut 1 base from V and 4 bases from J, with 7 bases between. The germline V gene encodes CDR1 LNHDA and CDR2 SQIVND (reference sequence). The CDR3 DNA sequence: TGTGCCAGTAGTATAGCCCGGGGCACCGGGGAGCTGTTTTTT. It codes for CASSIARGTGELFF.

CDR3 loop: CASSLASGTYNEQFF. CDR3 bases: TGCGCCAGCAGCTTGGCTAGCGGGACCTACAATGAGCAGTTCTTC. This chain uses TRBV5-1 with TRBJ2-1; 9 bases are a match to TRBD2. The length of the CDR3 is 15 residues. Trimming cost V 0 bases and J 2 bases; bases outside gene matches: 0. From germline, CDR1 is SGHRS and CDR2 YFSETQ.

This clone was picked up one time. The genes are TRBV27 and TRBJ2-3; no definite D call. The CDR3 is 15 residues long. V lost 3 bases and J lost 1, with 11 bases in between. Per germline, CDR1 MNHEY and CDR2 SMNVEV (reference sequence). DNA of the CDR3: TGTGCCAGCAGTTTTGACCTTACAGGCACAGATACGCAGTATTTT. Translation gives CASSFDLTGTDTQYF.

V is TRBV7-3 and J is TRBJ1-1; D is unclear. V lost 5 bases, J lost 1 base, and 11 bases lay in between. This CDR3 contains 14 residues. In germline, CDR1 is SGHTA, CDR2 FQGTGA. CDR3 bases: TGTGCCAGCAGCCCTTCGGGGAGGAACACTGAAGCTTTCTTT. As protein: CASSPSGRNTEAFF.

The chain couples TRBV2 to TRBJ2-1; D may be TRBD1 (5 bases). This CDR3 is 14 amino acids long. Looked up from germline, CDR1 is SNHLY and CDR2 is FYNNEI. Trimming cost V 1 base and J 7 bases, with 11 bases left between them. This CDR3 reads CASSEGRQLNEQFF. The CDR3 DNA is TGTGCCAGCAGTGAAGGACGACAGCTGAATGAGCAGTTCTTC. The full variable domain, in which reference TRBV2 and TRBJ2-1 provide the parts outside the CDR3, is EPEVTQTPSHQVTQMGQEVILRCVPISNHLYFYWYRQILGQKVEFLVSFYNNEISEKSEIFDDQFSVERPDGSNFTLKIRSTKLEDSAMYFCASSEGRQLNEQFFGPGTRLTVL.

V usage is TRBV19 and J usage is TRBJ1-5; possible D gene TRBD1, 6 bases. Germline CDR1 LNHDA, CDR2 SQIVND (reference sequence). Trimming stripped 7 bases from V and 0 bases from J, with 19 bases between. The CDR3 runs 17 residues. The CDR3 bases are TGTGCCAGTACCAGGAGGTTATGGACAGTTAGCAATCAGCCCCAGCATTTT. This codes for CASTRRLWTVSNQPQHF. Full variable domain (missing parts from reference TRBV19 and TRBJ1-5): DGGITQSPKYLFRKEGQNVTLSCEQNLNHDAMYWYRQDPGQGLRLIYYSQIVNDFQKGDIAEGYSVSREKKESFPLTVTSAQKNPTAFYLCASTRRLWTVSNQPQHFGDGTRLSIL.

This clone occurred a few times. The chain links TRBV28 to TRBJ1-5; D gene unclear. CDR3 length equals 13 residues. Deletions cut 3 bases from V and 4 bases from J, with 7 bases between. Looked up from germline, CDR1 is MDHEN and CDR2 is SYDVKM. CDR3: CASSFVQNQPQHF. CDR3 DNA: TGTGCCAGCAGTTTTGTTCAGAATCAGCCCCAGCATTTT.

The rearrangement uses TRBV7-6 and TRBJ1-1; 8 nucleotides align to TRBD1. Germline V gene data show CDR1 as SGHVS and CDR2 as FNYEAQ. The length of the CDR3 is 14 residues. Trimming at V came to 5 bases and at J to 5 bases, leaving 7 bases not matched to a gene. CDR3 amino acids: CASSPRTGMTEAFF. DNA for the CDR3: TGTGCCAGCAGCCCACGGACAGGGATGACTGAAGCTTTCTTT.

The chain uses TRBV9 and TRBJ2-7, with D uncertain. With 0 bases removed from V and 0 bases from J, the gap between germline ends came to 13 bases. The V gene's germline CDR1 is SGDLS and CDR2 YYNGEE. This CDR3 is built from 16 residues. CDR3 protein: CASSVGLTSFSYEQYF. For the CDR3, the DNA is TGTGCCAGCAGCGTAGGTCTAACCTCATTCTCCTACGAGCAGTACTTC.

J is TRBJ1-1 and V is TRBV18; TRBD1 matches 8 bases. The CDR3 contains 14 residues. Germline CDR1 reads KGHSH; CDR2 reads LQKENI. With V trimmed by 4 bases and J by 4 bases, 5 bases remained unmatched. In DNA form, the CDR3 reads TGTGCCAGCTCACTCAGGGGGCGCGTCACTGAAGCTTTCTTT. It encodes CASSLRGRVTEAFF.